This passage covers 9 T cell receptor beta chains from one sample sequenced in a study of cytomegalovirus exposure and HLA in healthy donors. In the PCR, 60 Vbeta and 13 Jbeta primers were used. Assay: immunoSEQ multiplex PCR; the TCRdb copy retains only in-frame clones and omits some. The data hold about 190,000 clones, with around 84% observed a single time. Material for sequencing was PBMCs. Source of these receptors: a woman aged 50 to 60 in good health and CMV-seropositive.

V gene TRBV27 combines with J gene TRBJ2-1, with 9 bases fitting TRBD2. Germline V gene lookup returns CDR1 MNHEY and CDR2 SMNVEV (reference sequence). The CDR3 contains 14 residues. V lost 7 bases and J lost 5; bases outside the gene matches: 6. The CDR3 is CASMGGGANNEQFF. The DNA for the CDR3 is TGTGCCAGCATGGGCGGGGGGGCGAACAATGAGCAGTTCTTC.

This chain uses TRBV5-8 with TRBJ1-4; D is perhaps TRBD1 (5 bases). The germline V gene encodes CDR1 SGHTS and CDR2 YDEGEE. Between the trimmed V and J ends, which lost 1 base and 7 bases, there was a span of 14 bases. The CDR3 is 15 residues long. The chain's CDR3 is CASSLLGGNGEKLFF. CDR3 DNA: TGTGCCAGCAGCTTGTTGGGGGGGAATGGTGAAAAACTGTTTTTT.

In the case of this clone: A read error may produce the germline difference seen at one junction end. The genes are TRBV5-4 and TRBJ1-4; no clear D. This CDR3 is 13 amino acids long. The germline V gene encodes CDR1 SGHNT and CDR2 YYREEE (reference sequence). CDR3 sequence reads: CASSLDSNEKLFF. The CDR3 DNA follows: TGTGCCAGCAGCTTGGACTCTAACGAAAAACTGTTTTTT.

V gene TRBV28 combines with J gene TRBJ1-1; D call uncertain. The germline CDR1 and CDR2 sequences are MDHEN and SYDVKM. V dropped 7 bases and J dropped 1 base, with 13 bases sitting between them. The CDR3 has 14 amino acids. This CDR3 reads CASTPGEGNTEAFF. The CDR3 nucleotides read TGTGCCAGCACCCCCGGCGAGGGGAACACTGAAGCTTTCTTT. The whole variable domain, filled in from reference TRBV28 and TRBJ1-1, reads DVKVTQSSRYLVKRTGEKVFLECVQDMDHENMFWYRQDPGLGLRLIYFSYDVKMKEKGDIPEGYSVSREKKERFSLILESASTNQTSMYLCASTPGEGNTEAFFGQGTRLTVV.

The CDR3 sequence is CASSQDPWGESTDTQYF. As DNA, the CDR3 is TGCGCCAGCAGCCAGGACCCCTGGGGGGAAAGCACAGATACGCAGTATTTT. The chain combines TRBV4-1 with TRBJ2-3, with D possibly being TRBD2 (6 bases). In germline, CDR1 is MGHRA, CDR2 YSYEKL. The CDR3 is made up of 17 amino acids. V lost 3 bases, J lost 0 bases, and 16 bases lay in between.

This clone was found a few times. The J gene is TRBJ1-1, the V gene TRBV2, with a possible D match to TRBD1 (6 bases). Trimming pared 7 bases from V and 4 bases from J, leaving 22 bases between. This CDR3 comprises 16 residues. From germline, CDR1 is SNHLY and CDR2 FYNNEI. The CDR3 DNA sequence: TGTGCCAGCACCTCCAACAGGGTGGGGGTGATCACTGAAGCTTTCTTT. It codes for CASTSNRVGVITEAFF.

The rearrangement uses TRBV28 and TRBJ1-2, with unresolved D. V gave up 3 bases and J gave up 7 bases, with 15 bases separating them. Germline CDR1 reads MDHEN; CDR2 reads SYDVKM. CDR3 length equals 14 residues. The CDR3 here is CASSLAISGGGYTF. The CDR3 nucleotides are TGTGCCAGCAGTTTGGCTATCTCAGGTGGTGGCTACACCTTC.

The chain has TRBV15 and TRBJ1-5; tentative D call: TRBD1 (5 bases). V shed 0 bases and J shed 3 bases, with 9 bases lying between them. Germline CDR1 LNHNV, CDR2 YYDKDF (reference sequence). The CDR3 runs 15 residues. The CDR3 DNA sequence: TGTGCCACCAGCAGAGAGGGGGGGTACAATCAGCCCCAGCATTTT. It encodes CATSREGGYNQPQHF.

The chain uses TRBV7-2 and TRBJ1-4; 8 nucleotides match TRBD1. The CDR3 has 16 amino acids. Germline assignment: CDR1 SGHTA and CDR2 FQGNSA. V lost 3 bases and J lost 4; bases outside the gene matches: 7. DNA for the CDR3: TGTGCCAGCAGCTTTGACAGGGGTGAAATTAATGAAAAACTGTTTTTT. This codes for CASSFDRGEINEKLFF.